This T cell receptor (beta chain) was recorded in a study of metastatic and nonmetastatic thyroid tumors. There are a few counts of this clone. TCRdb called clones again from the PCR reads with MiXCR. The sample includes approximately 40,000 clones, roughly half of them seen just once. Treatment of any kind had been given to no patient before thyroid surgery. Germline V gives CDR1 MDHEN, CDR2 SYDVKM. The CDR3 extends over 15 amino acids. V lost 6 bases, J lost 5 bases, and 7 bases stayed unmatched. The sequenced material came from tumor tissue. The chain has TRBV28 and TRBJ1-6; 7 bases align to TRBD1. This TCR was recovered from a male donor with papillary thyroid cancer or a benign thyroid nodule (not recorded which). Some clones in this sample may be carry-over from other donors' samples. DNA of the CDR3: TGTGCCAGCAGCCGCCGGGACAGAGATAATTCACCCCTCCACTTT. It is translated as CASSRRDRDNSPLHF.